The clone carrying this T cell receptor beta chain was detected once. The CDR3 contains 15 residues. The V end lost 5 bases, the J end lost 2 bases, and 15 bases lay between the germline ends. Germline V CDR1 and CDR2: SGHTA, FQGNSA. Some clones are missing from TCRdb's copy, which holds only in-frame ones; the method was immunoSEQ multiplex PCR. The sample has about 120,000 clones; approximately 87% are singletons. This sample is part of a study of blood T cell repertoires in COVID-19. Looking at the study overall: From the United States, Italy and Spain came samples of acute and convalescent COVID-19.

The V call is TRBV7-2, the J call TRBJ2-5, with TRBD1 as a possible D gene (7 bases). Sequencing was performed on peripheral blood. This sequence originates from a man aged 30 to 39 with acute or convalescent COVID-19. The CDR3 nucleotides are TGTGCCAGCAGCCGTGGGGGGACAGCACAAGAGACCCAGTACTTC. Translation gives CASSRGGTAQETQYF.